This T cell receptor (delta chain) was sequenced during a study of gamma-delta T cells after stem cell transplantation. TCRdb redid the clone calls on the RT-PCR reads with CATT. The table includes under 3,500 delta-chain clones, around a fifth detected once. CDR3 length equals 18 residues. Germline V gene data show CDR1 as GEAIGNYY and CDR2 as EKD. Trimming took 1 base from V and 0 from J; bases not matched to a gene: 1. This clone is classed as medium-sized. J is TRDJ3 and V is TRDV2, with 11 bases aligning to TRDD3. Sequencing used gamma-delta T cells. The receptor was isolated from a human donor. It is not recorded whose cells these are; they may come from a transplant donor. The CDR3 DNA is TGTGCCTGTGACACTGGGGGATACGGCTCCTGGGACACCCGACAGATGTTTTTC. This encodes CACDTGGYGSWDTRQMFF.